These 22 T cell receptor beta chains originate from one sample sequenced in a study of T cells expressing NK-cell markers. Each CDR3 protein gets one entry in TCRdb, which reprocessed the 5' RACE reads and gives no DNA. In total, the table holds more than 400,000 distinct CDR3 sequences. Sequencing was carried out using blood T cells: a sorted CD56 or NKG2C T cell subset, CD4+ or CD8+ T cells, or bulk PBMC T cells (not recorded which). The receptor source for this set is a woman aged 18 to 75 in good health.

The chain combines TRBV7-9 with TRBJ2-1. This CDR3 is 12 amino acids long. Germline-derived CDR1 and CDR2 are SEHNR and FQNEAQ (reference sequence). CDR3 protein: CASSSSVAEQFF.

The CDR3 sequence is CASSKGQGNQPQHF. This chain connects TRBV27 to TRBJ1-5; TCRdb's assignment of TRBD1 cannot be checked, as there is no DNA. This CDR3 is 14 amino acids long. Germline lookup yields CDR1 MNHEY and CDR2 SMNVEV (reference sequence).

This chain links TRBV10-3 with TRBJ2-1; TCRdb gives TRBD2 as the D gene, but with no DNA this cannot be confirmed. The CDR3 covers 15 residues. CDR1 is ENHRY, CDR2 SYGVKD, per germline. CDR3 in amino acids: CAISSSGSSYNEQFF.

This chain's CDR3 is CASSRGGSGGYNEQFF. The chain joins TRBV5-4 to TRBJ2-1; there is no DNA to check the TCRdb D call of TRBD2. CDR3 length: 16 residues. From germline, CDR1 is SGHNT and CDR2 YYREEE (reference sequence).

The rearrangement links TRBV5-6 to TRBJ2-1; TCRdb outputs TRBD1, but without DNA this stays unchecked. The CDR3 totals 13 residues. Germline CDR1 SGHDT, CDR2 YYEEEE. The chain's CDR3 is CASSFDRYNEQFF. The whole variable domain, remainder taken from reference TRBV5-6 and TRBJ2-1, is DAGVTQSPTHLIKTRGQQVTLRCSPKSGHDTVSWYQQALGQGPQFIFQYYEEEERQRGNFPDRFSGHQFPNYSSELNVNALLLGDSALYLCASSFDRYNEQFFGPGTRLTVL.

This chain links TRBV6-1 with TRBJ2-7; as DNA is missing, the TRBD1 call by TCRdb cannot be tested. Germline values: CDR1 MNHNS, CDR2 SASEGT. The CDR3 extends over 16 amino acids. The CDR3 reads CASNASDRRNPYEQYF.

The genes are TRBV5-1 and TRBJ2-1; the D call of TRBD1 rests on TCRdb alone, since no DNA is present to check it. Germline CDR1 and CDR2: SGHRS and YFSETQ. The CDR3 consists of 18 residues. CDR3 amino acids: CASSFLTGGGSSYNEQFF.

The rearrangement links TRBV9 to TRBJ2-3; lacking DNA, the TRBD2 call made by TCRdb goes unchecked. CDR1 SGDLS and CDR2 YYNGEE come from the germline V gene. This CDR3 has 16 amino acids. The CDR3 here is CASSVGFSGGANTQYF.

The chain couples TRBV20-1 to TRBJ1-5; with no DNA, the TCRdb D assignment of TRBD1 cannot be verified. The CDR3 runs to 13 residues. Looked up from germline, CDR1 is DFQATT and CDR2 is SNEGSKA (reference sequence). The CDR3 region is CSVLGETYQPQHF.

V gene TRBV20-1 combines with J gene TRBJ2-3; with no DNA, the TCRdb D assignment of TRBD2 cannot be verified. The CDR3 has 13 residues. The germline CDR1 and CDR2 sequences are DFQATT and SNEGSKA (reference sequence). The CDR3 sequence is CSAPLGSTDTQYF.

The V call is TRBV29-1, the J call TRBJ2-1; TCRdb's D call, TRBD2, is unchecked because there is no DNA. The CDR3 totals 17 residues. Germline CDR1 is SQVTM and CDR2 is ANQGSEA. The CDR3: CSVSVLAGASSYNEQFF.

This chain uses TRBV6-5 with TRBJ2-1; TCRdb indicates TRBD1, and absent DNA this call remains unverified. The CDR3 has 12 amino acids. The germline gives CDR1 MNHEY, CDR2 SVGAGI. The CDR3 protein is CASSYSGTGEFF.

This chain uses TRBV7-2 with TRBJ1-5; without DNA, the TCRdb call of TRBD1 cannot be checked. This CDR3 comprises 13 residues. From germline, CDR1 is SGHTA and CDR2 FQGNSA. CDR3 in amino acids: CASRLTENQPQHF.

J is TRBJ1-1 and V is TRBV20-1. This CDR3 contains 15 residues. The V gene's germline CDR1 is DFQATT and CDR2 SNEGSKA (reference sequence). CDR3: CSAPPPRQGGTEAFF.

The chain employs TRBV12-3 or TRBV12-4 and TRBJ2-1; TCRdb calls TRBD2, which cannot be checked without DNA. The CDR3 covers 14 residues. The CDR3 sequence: CASSQGLAANEQFF.

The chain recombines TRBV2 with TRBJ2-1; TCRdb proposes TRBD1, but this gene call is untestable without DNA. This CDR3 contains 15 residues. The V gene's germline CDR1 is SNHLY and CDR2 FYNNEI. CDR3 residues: CAGQAGTYSYNEQFF.

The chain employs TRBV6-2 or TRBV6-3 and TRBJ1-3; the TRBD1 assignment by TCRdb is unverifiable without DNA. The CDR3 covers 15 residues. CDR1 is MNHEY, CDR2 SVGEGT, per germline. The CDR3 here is CASSSGDTSGNTIYF.

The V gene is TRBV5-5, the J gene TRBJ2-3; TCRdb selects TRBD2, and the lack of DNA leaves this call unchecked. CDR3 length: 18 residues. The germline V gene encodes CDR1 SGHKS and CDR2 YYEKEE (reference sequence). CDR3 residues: CASSLGLAGLLGTDTQYF. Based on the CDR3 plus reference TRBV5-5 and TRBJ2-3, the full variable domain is DAGVTQSPTHLIKTRGQQVTLRCSPISGHKSVSWYQQVLGQGPQFIFQYYEKEERGRGNFPDRFSARQFPNYSSELNVNALLLGDSALYLCASSLGLAGLLGTDTQYFGPGTRLTVL.

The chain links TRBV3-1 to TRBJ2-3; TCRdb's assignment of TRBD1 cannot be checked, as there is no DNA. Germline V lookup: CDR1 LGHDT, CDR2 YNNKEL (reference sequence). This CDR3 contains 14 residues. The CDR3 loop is CASSSGLGRLTQYF.

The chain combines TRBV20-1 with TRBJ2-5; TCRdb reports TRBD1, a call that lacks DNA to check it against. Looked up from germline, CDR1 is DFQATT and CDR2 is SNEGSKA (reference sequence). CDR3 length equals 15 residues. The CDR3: CSAREGTDQQETQYF.

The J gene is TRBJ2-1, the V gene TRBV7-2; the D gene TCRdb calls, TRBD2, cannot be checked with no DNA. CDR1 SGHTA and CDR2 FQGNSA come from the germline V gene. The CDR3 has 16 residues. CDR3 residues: CASSKRAGGSYNEQFF.

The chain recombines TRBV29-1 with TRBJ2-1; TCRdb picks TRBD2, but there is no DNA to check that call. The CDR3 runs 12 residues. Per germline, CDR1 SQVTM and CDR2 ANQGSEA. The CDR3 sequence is CSGGGLVDEQFF.